This T cell receptor beta chain was identified in a study of human T cells and chemical hapten exposure. The overall study: Sensitization applied 2% DPC to roughly 2 cm by roughly 2 cm of upper inner arm skin.

This CDR3 has 16 residues. Germline lookup yields CDR1 MDHEN and CDR2 SYDVKM. The time point is: patch test 3, about 24 weeks after DPC sensitization. Treatment noted: therapeutic diphenylcyclopropenone sensitization with weekly scalp DPC. Notes on this clonotype: Its antigen remains unidentified. Relative to the germline gene, one junction end is altered; a read error may explain this.

Study-wide points: Significantly greater numbers of large CDR3 similarity clusters came from expanded TCRs than from controls. Patch test score rose with PT1 expanded TCR count, significant at thresholds 8, 16 and 32, not 4.

Authors' data handling: The median was 95,638 TCRs per sample, ranging about 20,000 to 690,600. TCRdb redid the calling of the RACE reads with MiXCR, one entry per CDR3 protein. These V and J calls originate from TCRdb's pipeline instead of the authors' own analysis. The data contain 80,000 to 100,000 distinct CDR3 sequences, 27% of them singletons. The chain recombines TRBV28 with TRBJ2-7; TRBD2 might be the D (6 bases). The sequencing used whole blood, collected in connection with sensitization to the hapten diphenylcyclopropenone (DPC). This clonotype was sampled from a man between 35 and 55 years old with alopecia areata. Some clones in this sample may be carry-over from other donors' samples. CDR3 sequence reads: CASSPPRGIGSYEQYF. CDR3 DNA: TGTGCCAGCAGTCCGCCCCGGGGGATTGGCTCCTATGAGCAGTACTTC.